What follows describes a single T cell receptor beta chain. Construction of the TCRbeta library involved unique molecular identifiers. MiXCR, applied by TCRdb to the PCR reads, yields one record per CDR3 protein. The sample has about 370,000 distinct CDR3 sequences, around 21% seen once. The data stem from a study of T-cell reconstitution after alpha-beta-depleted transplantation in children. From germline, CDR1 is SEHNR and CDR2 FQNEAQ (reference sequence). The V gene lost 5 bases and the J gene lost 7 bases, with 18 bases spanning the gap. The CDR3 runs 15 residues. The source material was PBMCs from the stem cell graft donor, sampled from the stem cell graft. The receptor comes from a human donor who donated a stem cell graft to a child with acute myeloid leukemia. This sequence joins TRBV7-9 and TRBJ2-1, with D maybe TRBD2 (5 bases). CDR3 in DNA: TGTGCCAGCAGCCCCTTTGACTACCTGGGGAATGAGCAGTTCTTC. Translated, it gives CASSPFDYLGNEQFF.